This is a list of T cell receptor beta chains from one sample in a study of beta chain features in type 1 diabetes. The repertoire was sequenced with immunoSEQ multiplex PCR; TCRdb's copy has only in-frame clones and lacks some. Of about 150,000 clones in the sample, over 9% were seen once. The source material was central memory CD4+ T cells from blood. Receptor source: a man aged 25 to 40 with type 1 diabetes. Each CDR3 is given with its conserved first and last residue. A D gene is named only where the DNA matches it firmly. Size values are once, few and many counts, or a class for expanded clones, and some rows have none.

V: TRBV9; length: 15; D: TRBD2; size: NA; J: TRBJ2-7; CDR3: CASSVGAGRDYEQYF; DNA: TGTGCCAGCAGCGTAGGAGCCGGGAGGGACTACGAGCAGTACTTC
V: TRBV5-4; length: 15; D: NA; size: few; J: TRBJ2-5; CDR3: CASSLDSGFQETQYF; DNA: TGTGCCAGCAGCTTGGATAGCGGATTCCAAGAGACCCAGTACTTC
V: TRBV18; length: 13; D: TRBD1; size: NA; J: TRBJ2-1; CDR3: CASSLHRGNEQFF; DNA: TGTGCCAGCTCACTTCACAGGGGGAATGAGCAGTTCTTC
V: TRBV7-3; length: 14; D: NA; size: few; J: TRBJ2-1; CDR3: CASSLGAGSGEQFF; DNA: TGTGCCAGCAGCTTAGGGGCAGGTTCGGGTGAGCAGTTCTTC
V: TRBV6-1; length: 13; D: TRBD2; size: NA; J: TRBJ2-7; CDR3: CASSEAGVGEQYF; DNA: TGTGCCAGCAGTGAGGCGGGAGTTGGGGAGCAGTACTTC
V: TRBV7-2; length: 13; D: TRBD1; size: few; J: TRBJ1-1; CDR3: CASSLPGGTEAFF; DNA: TGTGCCAGCAGCTTACCAGGGGGGACTGAAGCTTTCTTT
V: TRBV19; length: 14; D: NA; size: few; J: TRBJ2-6; CDR3: CASSIGGGANVLTF; DNA: TGTGCCAGTAGTATAGGAGGTGGGGCCAACGTCCTGACTTTC
V: TRBV5-1; length: 18; D: TRBD1; size: few; J: TRBJ2-3; CDR3: CASSIGPRQGKGSDTQYF; DNA: TGCGCCAGCAGCATTGGACCGCGACAGGGAAAAGGGTCAGATACGCAGTATTTT
V: TRBV30; length: 13; D: NA; size: few; J: TRBJ1-5; CDR3: CASGGNTDQPQHF; DNA: TGTGCCTCGGGGGGTAATACAGATCAGCCCCAGCATTTT
V: TRBV23-1; length: 12; D: NA; size: NA; J: TRBJ1-2; CDR3: CAVGVLGVGYTF; DNA: TGCGCCGTAGGCGTTCTCGGGGTAGGCTACACCTTC
V: TRBV7-3; length: 16; D: TRBD1; size: few; J: TRBJ2-1; CDR3: CASSLVGTGGYNEQFF; DNA: TGTGCCAGCAGCTTAGTGGGGACAGGGGGCTACAATGAGCAGTTCTTC
V: TRBV7-9; length: 14; D: TRBD2; size: few; J: TRBJ2-3; CDR3: CASSRGLAPDTQYF; DNA: TGTGCCAGCAGCAGGGGACTAGCCCCAGATACGCAGTATTTT
V: TRBV6-5; length: 15; D: TRBD1; size: NA; J: TRBJ2-5; CDR3: CASTPRTGRFETQYF; DNA: TGTGCCAGCACACCACGGACAGGGAGATTTGAGACCCAGTACTTC
V: TRBV30; length: 13; D: NA; size: NA; J: TRBJ1-5; CDR3: CAWSVHFNQPQHF; DNA: TGTGCCTGGAGTGTACATTTCAATCAGCCCCAGCATTTT